Presented here are 5 T cell receptor beta chains from one specimen sequenced in a study of blood T cell repertoires in COVID-19. Here immunoSEQ multiplex PCR was the method, and the copy in TCRdb shows in-frame clones only, minus some. The repertoire consists of a few hundred thousand clones, with around 84% occurring once and the leading ten covering 6.8%. Sequencing used PBMCs or T cells enriched from blood (not recorded which). These receptors originate from a woman between 40 and 50 years old who had recovered from COVID-19.

This clone was seen a handful of times. The rearrangement links TRBV9 to TRBJ1-3; perhaps TRBD1 as D (5 bases). V gave up 7 bases and J gave up 4 bases, with 12 bases separating them. This CDR3 has 13 residues. Germline V lookup: CDR1 SGDLS, CDR2 YYNGEE. DNA of the CDR3: TGTGCCAGCGGGGGACTGGTGGGAAACACCATATATTTT. Its protein is CASGGLVGNTIYF.

V usage is TRBV4-2 and J usage is TRBJ2-2; TRBD2 matches at 12 bases. This CDR3 is 16 amino acids long. With 4 bases clipped from V and 7 bases from J, the junction kept 7 bases outside the gene matches. Germline V lookup: CDR1 LGHNA, CDR2 YNFKEQ. This chain's CDR3 is CASSPRTSGIDGELFF. DNA of the CDR3: TGTGCCAGCAGCCCTAGGACTAGCGGGATCGACGGGGAGCTGTTTTTT.

Comment on this clone: Other DNA sequences in this sample translate to the same CDR3. The CDR3 region is CASSLDRNTEAFF. The DNA of the CDR3 is TGTGCCAGCAGCTTAGATCGGAACACTGAAGCTTTCTTT. This chain connects TRBV11-2 to TRBJ1-1; D gene uncertain. Germline V CDR1 and CDR2: SGHAT, FQNNGV. V dropped 0 bases and J dropped 1 base, with 3 bases sitting between them. CDR3 length: 13 residues.

This clone was counted a single time. The chain recombines TRBV28 with TRBJ2-5; D ambiguous. V was trimmed by 6 bases and J by 5 bases, leaving 10 bases between them. Germline values: CDR1 MDHEN, CDR2 SYDVKM. CDR3 length equals 12 residues. DNA of the CDR3: TGTGCCAGCAGCTATCTCGGGGAGACCCAGTACTTC. Translation gives CASSYLGETQYF. The entire variable domain, with the rest obtained from reference TRBV28 and TRBJ2-5, is as follows: DVKVTQSSRYLVKRTGEKVFLECVQDMDHENMFWYRQDPGLGLRLIYFSYDVKMKEKGDIPEGYSVSREKKERFSLILESASTNQTSMYLCASSYLGETQYFGPGTRLLVL.

The chain couples TRBV2 to TRBJ2-2; D call uncertain. The CDR3 is 14 residues long. The germline V and J ends were trimmed by 7 bases and 5 bases, with 14 bases remaining between them. Germline V gene data show CDR1 as SNHLY and CDR2 as FYNNEI. The CDR3 DNA is TGTGCCAGCAAAACAAGTACGGGTACCGGGGAGCTGTTTTTT. Encoded protein: CASKTSTGTGELFF.